What follows are 32 T cell receptor beta chains derived from one specimen sequenced in a study of T cell repertoires in cytomegalovirus infection. TCRdb reprocessed the reads with MiXCR, giving one entry per CDR3 protein. The top ten clones hold around 13% of a sample with roughly 310,000 distinct CDR3 sequences, about a sixth of them seen once. Input material: PBMCs. Receptors originate from a human donor in good health (CMV status not recorded). Some clones in this sample may be carry-over from other donors' samples.

This chain connects TRBV5-1 to TRBJ1-5; 9 positions agree with TRBD1. This CDR3 contains 14 residues. The J segment lost 5 bases and the V segment lost 0 bases, leaving 0 bases of the junction unmatched. Germline CDR1 and CDR2: SGHRS and YFSETQ. In DNA form, the CDR3 reads TGCGCCAGCAGCTTGGGACAGGGGGATCAGCCCCAGCATTTT. Translation gives CASSLGQGDQPQHF. Looking up the rest from reference TRBV5-1 and TRBJ1-5 gives the full variable domain: KAGVTQTPRYLIKTRGQQVTLSCSPISGHRSVSWYQQTPGQGLQFLFEYFSETQRNKGNFPGRFSGRQFSNSRSEMNVSTLELGDSALYLCASSLGQGDQPQHFGDGTRLSIL.

The V call is TRBV12-3 or TRBV12-4, the J call TRBJ2-1; D is perhaps TRBD1 (5 bases). Trimming cost V 2 bases and J 5 bases, with 7 bases left between them. The CDR3 sequence is 13 residues long. The chain's CDR3 is CASSLYRNNEQFF. Written as DNA, the CDR3 is TGTGCCAGCAGTTTATACAGGAACAATGAGCAGTTCTTC.

The table lists this clonotype with many counts. The V and J genes are TRBV12-3 or TRBV12-4 and TRBJ2-1, with unresolved D. V lost 6 bases to trimming and J lost 7 bases, with 13 bases between them. This CDR3 has 13 amino acids. DNA of the CDR3: TGTGCCAGCAGATATGACCCCCGGAATGAGCAGTTCTTC. The encoded protein is CASRYDPRNEQFF.

The gene calls are TRBV20-1 and TRBJ1-4; no clear D. Looked up from germline, CDR1 is DFQATT and CDR2 is SNEGSKA (reference sequence). The CDR3 is made up of 16 amino acids. V lost 1 base and J 8 bases, leaving 20 bases between the germline ends. DNA of the CDR3: TGCAGTGCTAGAGCTACCCCCAGTGGTTTCAGGGAAAAACTGTTTTTT. This sequence encodes CSARATPSGFREKLFF.

This clonotype has a count of ten or more. V gene TRBV7-2 combines with J gene TRBJ2-7; possibly TRBD1 for D (5 bases). Trimming cost V 3 bases and J 7 bases, with 16 bases left between them. CDR1 is SGHTA and CDR2 is FQGNSA in the germline V gene. CDR3 length equals 14 residues. The CDR3 DNA follows: TGTGCCAGCAGCTTCGGCACAGGTGCTATGGAGCAGTACTTC. It translates to CASSFGTGAMEQYF.

The chain couples TRBV27 to TRBJ2-2, with unresolved D. V shed 9 bases and J shed 6 bases, with 11 bases lying between them. Germline CDR1 and CDR2: MNHEY and SMNVEV (reference sequence). The CDR3 extends over 12 amino acids. The CDR3 spells CASSTAPGELFF. The CDR3 DNA is TGTGCCAGTTCCACGGCCCCCGGGGAGCTGTTTTTT.

This clonotype has a count of ten or more. The genes are TRBV7-2 and TRBJ2-5; D not certain. The CDR3 loop spans 13 amino acids. Per the germline V gene, CDR1 is SGHTA and CDR2 is FQGNSA. The V end was cut by 2 bases, the J end by 1 base, with 5 bases between. CDR3 DNA: TGTGCCAGCAGCTTACAGGTCCAAGAGACCCAGTACTTC. This translates into CASSLQVQETQYF.

This clonotype was counted only a few times. The limits of the CDR3 on the DNA are not certain, so only TCRdb's listed CDR3 is given. This chain joins TRBV7-5 and TRBJ1-3; the table assigns TRBD1, which was not confirmed against the DNA. TRBV7-5 is marked as a pseudogene. From its first to its last residue, the CDR3 has 22 amino acids. The CDR3 loop is CISVPEASRQGQGARSGNTIYF.

The V and J genes are TRBV11-2 and TRBJ2-3, with TRBD1 matching over 7 bases. This CDR3 is 15 amino acids long. Germline V lookup: CDR1 SGHAT, CDR2 FQNNGV. J lost 2 bases, V lost 5 bases, and 7 bases had no gene match. The CDR3 spells CASSPWQGVTDTQYF. CDR3 bases: TGTGCCAGCAGCCCCTGGCAGGGGGTCACAGATACGCAGTATTTT.

This clonotype was counted at least ten times. The chain links TRBV7-2 to TRBJ1-2; 12 positions match TRBD1. This CDR3 region has 14 residues. The germline V gene has CDR1 SGHTA and CDR2 FQGNSA. The V segment lost 3 bases and the J segment 8 bases; nucleotides outside the gene matches: 4. DNA for the CDR3: TGTGCCAGCAGCTTGGGACAGGGGGCAAAGGGCTACACCTTC. Translating gives CASSLGQGAKGYTF.

This clonotype was recorded many times. For the CDR3, the DNA is TGTGCCAGCAGCTTAACAGAAACCTACGAGCAGTACTTC. This sequence encodes CASSLTETYEQYF. The chain has TRBV7-2 and TRBJ2-7, with D hard to call. Germline CDR1 SGHTA, CDR2 FQGNSA. Between the trimmed V and J ends, which lost 2 bases and 2 bases, there was a span of 7 bases. This CDR3 has 13 amino acids.

This chain uses TRBV5-4 with TRBJ2-5; 9 bases map to TRBD2. Losses at the gene ends were 0 bases for V and 2 bases for J; bases not matched to a gene: 5. Germline CDR1 is SGHNT and CDR2 is YYREEE (reference sequence). CDR3 size: 16 residues. CDR3 residues: CASSLGLTSGQETQYF. The DNA for the CDR3 is TGTGCCAGCAGCTTGGGATTGACTAGCGGTCAAGAGACCCAGTACTTC.

There are many counts of this clonotype. The rearrangement links TRBV12-3 or TRBV12-4 to TRBJ2-6, with unresolved D. The CDR3 spans 13 residues. V lost 6 bases and J lost 4, with 7 bases in between. As DNA, the CDR3 is TGTGCCAGCAGCTTATCAGGGGCCAACGTCCTGACTTTC. It is translated as CASSLSGANVLTF.

At least ten counts were recorded for this clonotype. The chain carries TRBV3-1 and TRBJ1-2, with 8 bases matching TRBD1. Germline loops: CDR1 LGHDT, CDR2 YNNKEL (reference sequence). V was clipped by 4 bases and J by 7 bases; unmatched bases: 11. The CDR3 has 15 amino acids. CDR3 sequence: CASSRDNRGGIGYTF. In DNA, the CDR3 is TGTGCCAGCAGCCGCGACAACAGGGGGGGTATTGGCTACACCTTC.

This clonotype was seen repeatedly, ten times or more. V usage is TRBV7-2 and J usage is TRBJ1-1; D remains unclear. The CDR3 length is 14 residues. In germline, CDR1 is SGHTA, CDR2 FQGNSA. Trimming cost V 2 bases and J 0 bases, with 7 bases left between them. The CDR3 reads CASSLSEMNTEAFF. CDR3 bases: TGTGCCAGCAGCTTATCCGAGATGAACACTGAAGCTTTCTTT.

The chain links TRBV20-1 to TRBJ1-5; D may be TRBD1 (5 bases). Germline assignment: CDR1 DFQATT and CDR2 SNEGSKA (reference sequence). The CDR3 contains 13 residues. The ends were cut back, 6 bases at V and 6 bases at J, with 15 bases in the middle. The CDR3 DNA sequence: TGCAGTGCCAGGGTGGGTTTGGGTCAGCCCCAGCATTTT. Protein: CSARVGLGQPQHF.

This clonotype came up many times. This rearrangement joins TRBV4-1 to TRBJ1-4, with 8 bases aligning to TRBD1. The V gene end was trimmed by 4 bases and the J gene end by 6 bases; junction bases not matched to a gene: 4. Germline V lookup: CDR1 MGHRA, CDR2 YSYEKL. The CDR3 runs 14 residues. The CDR3 DNA reads TGCGCCAGCAGCCGGACAGGGTGGGATGAAAAACTGTTTTTT. It encodes CASSRTGWDEKLFF.

Ten or more counts support this clonotype. The gene calls are TRBV7-2 and TRBJ2-1; D remains ambiguous. This CDR3 has 11 amino acids. The V gene lost 5 bases and the J gene lost 10 bases, with 9 bases spanning the gap. Germline V lookup: CDR1 SGHTA, CDR2 FQGNSA. The CDR3 sequence is CASSRLQEQFF. CDR3 nucleotides: TGTGCCAGCAGCCGATTACAGGAGCAGTTCTTC.

The CDR3 sequence: CASSPNIDSPLHF. The CDR3 DNA reads TGTGCCAGTAGCCCAAACATCGATTCACCCCTCCACTTT. The rearrangement links TRBV19 to TRBJ1-6; D gene uncertain. Germline values: CDR1 LNHDA, CDR2 SQIVND (reference sequence). V shed 6 bases and J shed 8 bases, with 11 bases lying between them. The CDR3 has 13 amino acids.

This clonotype was recorded many times. V and J are TRBV7-2 and TRBJ2-3, with D possibly being TRBD1 (6 bases). V dropped 8 bases and J dropped 2 bases, with 17 bases sitting between them. Germline values: CDR1 SGHTA, CDR2 FQGNSA. The CDR3 runs 15 residues. CDR3: CASLKQGFFTDTQYF. CDR3 sequence (DNA): TGTGCCAGCTTAAAACAGGGATTCTTCACAGATACGCAGTATTTT.

This clonotype has ten or more counts. The chain has TRBV6-6 and TRBJ2-3, with 12 bases fitting TRBD1. Looked up from germline, CDR1 is MNHNY and CDR2 is SVGAGI (reference sequence). The CDR3 extends over 17 amino acids. V lost 8 bases to trimming and J lost 3 bases; unmatched junction nucleotides: 12. CDR3 residues: CASPWAQGQGATDTQYF. The CDR3 DNA follows: TGTGCCAGCCCATGGGCCCAGGGACAGGGGGCTACAGATACGCAGTATTTT.

This clonotype was counted a few times. The V and J genes are TRBV7-9 and TRBJ2-3; tentatively, D is TRBD2 (6 bases). This CDR3 spans 16 amino acids. V shed 5 bases and J shed 7 bases, with 22 bases lying between them. CDR1 is SEHNR, CDR2 FQNEAQ, per germline (reference sequence). The CDR3 nucleotides are TGTGCCAGCAGCCCTCTGCCCCTATCCGGAGGGAATACGCAGTATTTT. Protein: CASSPLPLSGGNTQYF.

This clonotype occurred a few times. CDR3 in DNA: TGTGCCATCAGCCCGGGACAGGGGGCACGGGAGACCCAGTACTTC. It translates to CAISPGQGARETQYF. The chain is built from TRBV10-3 and TRBJ2-5, with 12 bases lining up with TRBD1. Per the germline V gene, CDR1 is ENHRY and CDR2 is SYGVKD. This CDR3 spans 15 amino acids. J gave up 5 bases and V 6 bases, and 7 bases lay outside the gene matches.

At least ten counts were recorded for this clonotype. This rearrangement joins TRBV28 to TRBJ1-2; D not certain. This CDR3 region has 16 residues. The germline gives CDR1 MDHEN, CDR2 SYDVKM. Trimming cost V 6 bases and J 4 bases, with 21 bases left between them. Written as DNA, the CDR3 is TGTGCCAGCAGCCCCGAACGGGAGGGAAATCCCTATGGCTACACCTTC. Translation gives CASSPEREGNPYGYTF.

There are a few counts of this clonotype. The chain has TRBV18 and TRBJ1-2, with D maybe TRBD1 (5 bases). CDR3 size: 13 residues. Germline V gene lookup returns CDR1 KGHSH and CDR2 LQKENI. Trimming removed 2 bases at V and 6 bases at J, with 10 bases between. The CDR3 here is CASSPAAGNGYTF. The CDR3 DNA reads as TGTGCCAGCTCACCAGCGGCAGGGAATGGCTACACCTTC.

In its sample, this clonotype was seen a few times. The V and J genes are TRBV12-3 or TRBV12-4 and TRBJ1-5; TRBD1 is a possible D gene (6 bases). Trimming pared 3 bases from V and 2 bases from J, leaving 11 bases between. The CDR3 consists of 15 residues. CDR3 DNA: TGTGCCAGCAGTTTCGGGGGCGCGGGCAATCAGCCCCAGCATTTT. Encoded protein: CASSFGGAGNQPQHF.

This clonotype was seen many times. The chain is built from TRBV6-1 and TRBJ2-6; TRBD1 matches at 8 bases. The germline CDR1 and CDR2 sequences are MNHNS and SASEGT. The CDR3 extends over 16 amino acids. J lost 0 bases, V lost 9 bases, and 7 bases had no gene match. CDR3 coding DNA: TGTGCCAGTGATAGACAGGGGTTCTCTGGGGCCAACGTCCTGACTTTC. Its translation: CASDRQGFSGANVLTF.

This clonotype was counted at least ten times. This chain links TRBV7-2 with TRBJ2-3; 8 nucleotides agree with TRBD2. The CDR3 runs 15 residues. The J segment lost 8 bases and the V segment lost 2 bases, leaving 9 bases of the junction unmatched. In germline, CDR1 is SGHTA, CDR2 FQGNSA. The CDR3, as DNA: TGTGCCAGCAGCTTAAACGGGGGGGCCTATGCTACGCAGTATTTT. Amino acids: CASSLNGGAYATQYF.

The CDR3, as DNA: TGTGCCAGCAGTTTAGCGGGGCGGGGGGGCGAATATGAGCAGTTCTTC. Residues: CASSLAGRGGEYEQFF. This rearrangement joins TRBV12-3 or TRBV12-4 to TRBJ2-1; 9 positions match TRBD2. The trim removed 0 bases at V and 8 bases at J, leaving 8 bases unmatched. The length of the CDR3 is 16 residues.

This clonotype was picked up a small number of times. The chain combines TRBV13 with TRBJ2-5, with D tentatively TRBD2 (5 bases). CDR3 size: 13 residues. V gave up 5 bases and J gave up 0 bases, with 7 bases separating them. Germline V gene lookup returns CDR1 PRHDT and CDR2 FYEKMQ (reference sequence). This chain's CDR3 is CASSAGHQETQYF. CDR3 DNA: TGTGCCAGCAGCGCGGGCCACCAAGAGACCCAGTACTTC.

This clonotype was counted a few times. V is TRBV11-1 and J is TRBJ2-5, with TRBD1 identical over 7 bases. J gave up 3 bases and V 5 bases, and 6 bases lay outside the gene matches. From germline, CDR1 is SGHAT and CDR2 FQDESV (reference sequence). There are 14 residues in the CDR3. The CDR3 is CASSRRQGEETQYF. CDR3 bases: TGTGCCAGCAGCCGCCGACAGGGAGAAGAGACCCAGTACTTC. The entire variable domain, with the rest obtained from reference TRBV11-1 and TRBJ2-5, is as follows: EAEVAQSPRYKITEKSQAVAFWCDPISGHATLYWYRQILGQGPELLVQFQDESVVDDSQLPKDRFSAERLKGVDSTLKIQPAELGDSAMYLCASSRRQGEETQYFGPGTRLLVL.

V and J are TRBV12-3 or TRBV12-4 and TRBJ2-1; possibly TRBD2 for D (5 bases). Trimming took off 6 bases at V and 2 bases at J, with 14 bases between the two ends. The CDR3 runs 15 residues. The CDR3 DNA reads TGTGCCAGCAGCCCGAGGGAATATCCCTACAATGAGCAGTTCTTC. Translation gives CASSPREYPYNEQFF.